This T cell receptor (beta chain) was sequenced for a study of beta chain features in type 1 diabetes. Overall study: Analysis included 107,917,701 sorted cells drawn from all samples. Study-wide points: There were fewer insertions and more deletions at the VDJ junctions of type 1 diabetes patients. Within each of all four CD4+ subsets, Type 1 diabetes patients had TCRB CDR3s that were moderately but significantly shorter. Sampled from patients, naive, central memory and Treg TCRB repertoires appeared more similar than those sampled from healthy donors. No resolution was reached here on whether HLA type influences TCRB rearrangement.

The sequenced template was cDNA made from the entire isolated RNA. TCRdb's table, derived via immunoSEQ multiplex PCR, lists solely in-frame clones and lacks some. Among 250,000 to 300,000 clones, less than 30% were seen once, and the ten largest hold around 0.011%. V dropped 4 bases and J dropped 5 bases, with 11 bases sitting between them. Germline lookup yields CDR1 SGHAT and CDR2 FQNNGV. CDR3 length: 13 amino acids. This clone was detected only a few times. The antigen remains unidentified. The sample taken for sequencing was naive CD4+ T cells from blood. This receptor was identified in a woman under 40 with type 1 diabetes. The J gene is TRBJ2-5, the V gene TRBV11-2; no reliable D call. This chain's CDR3 is CASSSQASETQYF. The CDR3 bases are TGTGCCAGCAGCTCCCAGGCATCCGAGACCCAGTACTTC.